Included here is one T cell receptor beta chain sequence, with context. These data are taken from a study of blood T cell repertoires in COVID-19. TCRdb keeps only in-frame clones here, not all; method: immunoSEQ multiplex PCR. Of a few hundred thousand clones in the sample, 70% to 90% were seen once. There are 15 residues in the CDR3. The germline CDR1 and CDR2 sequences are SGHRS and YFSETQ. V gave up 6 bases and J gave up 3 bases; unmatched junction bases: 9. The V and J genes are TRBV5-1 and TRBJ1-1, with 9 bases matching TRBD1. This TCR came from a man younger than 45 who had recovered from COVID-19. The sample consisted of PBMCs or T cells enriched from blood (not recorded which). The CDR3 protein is CASKQGAIGDTEAFF. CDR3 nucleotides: TGCGCCAGCAAACAGGGGGCGATCGGCGACACTGAAGCTTTCTTT.